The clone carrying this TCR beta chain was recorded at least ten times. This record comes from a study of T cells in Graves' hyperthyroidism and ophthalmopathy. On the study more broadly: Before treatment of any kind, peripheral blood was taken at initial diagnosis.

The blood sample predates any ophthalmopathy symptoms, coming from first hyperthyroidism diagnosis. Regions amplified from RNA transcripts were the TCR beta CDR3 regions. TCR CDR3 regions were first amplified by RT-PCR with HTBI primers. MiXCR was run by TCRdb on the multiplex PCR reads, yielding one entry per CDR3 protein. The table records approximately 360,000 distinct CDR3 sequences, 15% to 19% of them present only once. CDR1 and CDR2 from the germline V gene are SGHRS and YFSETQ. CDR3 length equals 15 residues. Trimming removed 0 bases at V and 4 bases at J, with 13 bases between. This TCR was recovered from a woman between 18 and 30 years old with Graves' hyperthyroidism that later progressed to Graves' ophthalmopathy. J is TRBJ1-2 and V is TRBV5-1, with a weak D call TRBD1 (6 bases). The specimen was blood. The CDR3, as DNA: TGCGCCAGCAGCTTGGGTCAGGCGGGGGCCTATGGCTACACCTTC. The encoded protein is CASSLGQAGAYGYTF. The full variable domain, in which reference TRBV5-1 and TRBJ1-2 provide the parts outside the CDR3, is KAGVTQTPRYLIKTRGQQVTLSCSPISGHRSVSWYQQTPGQGLQFLFEYFSETQRNKGNFPGRFSGRQFSNSRSEMNVSTLELGDSALYLCASSLGQAGAYGYTFGSGTRLTVV.